This TCR beta chain was obtained from a study of blood T cell repertoires in COVID-19. Profiling relied on immunoSEQ multiplex PCR, and the TCRdb table lists in-frame clones only, not all of them. The sample has 90,000 or so clones; less than 85% are singletons. This CDR3 spans 14 amino acids. V was shortened by 4 bases and J by 1 base, with 8 bases between the two germline ends. Per the germline V gene, CDR1 is SGDLS and CDR2 is YYNGEE. The J gene is TRBJ2-2, the V gene TRBV9; D possibly corresponds to TRBD1 (5 bases). This TCR came from a human donor in a cohort sampled during active COVID-19. The sequenced sample was peripheral blood. For the CDR3, the DNA is TGTGCCAGCAGCCGCGGACAGAACACCGGGGAGCTGTTTTTT. It is translated as CASSRGQNTGELFF.